The 26 T cell receptor beta chains in this list originate from one sample, sequenced in a study of cytomegalovirus exposure and HLA in healthy donors. PCR involved 60 Vbeta and 13 Jbeta primers. Clones were read by immunoSEQ multiplex PCR, and TCRdb kept only the in-frame ones, dropping some. The sample carries roughly 55,000 clones, approximately 80% recorded once. What was sequenced was PBMCs. The receptors come from a female donor in good health and CMV-seronegative.

The rearrangement joins TRBV10-3 to TRBJ2-1; D possibly corresponds to TRBD2 (7 bases). V lost 3 bases and J 5 bases, leaving 11 bases between the germline ends. CDR1 and CDR2 from the germline V gene are ENHRY and SYGVKD. The CDR3 is made up of 14 amino acids. This chain's CDR3 is CAISDKGGDNEQFF. The CDR3 nucleotides are TGTGCCATCAGTGACAAGGGGGGGGACAATGAGCAGTTCTTC.

The table lists this clone with a few counts. The chain employs TRBV27 and TRBJ2-5; 12 positions agree with TRBD1. Germline V gene data show CDR1 as MNHEY and CDR2 as SMNVEV (reference sequence). V lost 6 bases to trimming and J lost 7 bases; unmatched junction nucleotides: 9. CDR3 length equals 15 residues. Here the CDR3 DNA reads TGTGCCAGCAGATCGGGACAGGGGGCCGATTTGACCCAGTACTTC. This gives the protein CASRSGQGADLTQYF.

The chain carries TRBV28 and TRBJ2-7; no clear D gene. CDR3 length: 11 residues. Germline V gene sequence: CDR1 MDHEN, CDR2 SYDVKM. Trimming stripped 3 bases from V and 5 bases from J, with 5 bases between. DNA for the CDR3: TGTGCCAGCAGTTTCAGGAACGAGCAGTACTTC. It encodes CASSFRNEQYF.

The chain recombines TRBV15 with TRBJ2-1; the D gene is possibly TRBD2 (6 bases). V was pared by 0 bases and J by 5 bases, with 14 bases between. CDR3 length equals 16 residues. The germline CDR1 and CDR2 sequences are LNHNV and YYDKDF (reference sequence). CDR3 DNA sequence: TGTGCCACCAGCAGAGACGGCGGGGAAGGGCACAATGAGCAGTTCTTC. Its translation: CATSRDGGEGHNEQFF. The full variable domain, completed using reference TRBV15 and TRBJ2-1, is DAMVIQNPRYQVTQFGKPVTLSCSQTLNHNVMYWYQQKSSQAPKLLFHYYDKDFNNEADTPDNFQSRRPNTSFCFLDIRSPGLGDTAMYLCATSRDGGEGHNEQFFGPGTRLTVL.

The CDR3 sequence: CASSLPTSGETQYF. The CDR3 DNA reads as TGCGCCAGCAGCCTACCGACTAGCGGGGAGACCCAGTACTTC. The chain uses TRBV5-1 and TRBJ2-5, with 10 bases matching TRBD2. The CDR3 contains 14 residues. Trimming removed 4 bases from V and 5 bases from J; junction bases left unmatched: 5. Germline loops: CDR1 SGHRS, CDR2 YFSETQ.

V and J are TRBV6-5 and TRBJ2-5; TRBD2 aligns across 10 bases. The CDR3 spans 13 residues. Looked up from germline, CDR1 is MNHEY and CDR2 is SVGAGI. The chain's CDR3 is CATSGREKETQYF. In DNA, the CDR3 is TGTGCTACCAGCGGGAGGGAGAAAGAGACCCAGTACTTC.

The genes are TRBV2 and TRBJ1-3; D call uncertain. The CDR3 covers 13 residues. The germline V gene encodes CDR1 SNHLY and CDR2 FYNNEI. V gave up 1 base and J gave up 4 bases, with 5 bases separating them. The CDR3 sequence: CASSEGGGNTIYF. In DNA, the CDR3 is TGTGCCAGCAGTGAAGGAGGAGGAAACACCATATATTTT.

The chain couples TRBV7-3 to TRBJ2-2; possibly TRBD2 for D (7 bases). V was shortened by 8 bases and J by 3 bases, with 13 bases between the two germline ends. The CDR3 consists of 14 residues. CDR1 is SGHTA and CDR2 is FQGTGA in the germline V gene. The CDR3 loop is CASGRGGDTGELFF. For the CDR3, the DNA is TGTGCCAGCGGGAGGGGGGGCGACACCGGGGAGCTGTTTTTT.

The chain combines TRBV29-1 with TRBJ2-5; weak D call: TRBD1 (6 bases). V was pared by 5 bases and J by 3 bases, with 16 bases between. The CDR3 runs to 14 residues. The germline V gene has CDR1 SQVTM and CDR2 ANQGSEA. The CDR3 loop is CSVKQGIGKETQYF. CDR3 sequence (DNA): TGCAGCGTTAAGCAGGGGATAGGGAAAGAGACCCAGTACTTC. Looking up the rest from reference TRBV29-1 and TRBJ2-5 gives the full variable domain: SAVISQKPSRDICQRGTSLTIQCQVDSQVTMMFWYRQQPGQSLTLIATANQGSEATYESGFVIDKFPISRPNLTFSTLTVSNMSPEDSSIYLCSVKQGIGKETQYFGPGTRLLVL.

The J gene is TRBJ1-2, the V gene TRBV30; D is unresolved. The CDR3 spans 12 residues. CDR1 and CDR2 (germline): GTSNPN, SVGIG (reference sequence). V was cut by 2 bases and J by 7 bases, with 11 bases left in between. Here the CDR3 DNA reads TGTGCCTGGAGTTTAACGGGGTTTGGCTACACCTTC. It yields the protein CAWSLTGFGYTF.

The chain uses TRBV6-5 and TRBJ2-7, with 10 nucleotides matching TRBD1. Germline V gives CDR1 MNHEY, CDR2 SVGAGI. Trimming removed 5 bases from V and 7 bases from J; junction bases left unmatched: 8. CDR3 length equals 14 residues. CDR3 sequence reads: CASSRQGASREQYF. The DNA of the CDR3 is TGTGCCAGCAGTCGACAGGGGGCCTCGCGGGAGCAGTACTTC.

The chain has TRBV7-3 and TRBJ2-7; 9 bases are shared with TRBD2. Germline lookup yields CDR1 SGHTA and CDR2 FQGTGA. J was trimmed by 7 bases and V by 5 bases; bases with no gene match: 12. This CDR3 is 15 amino acids long. CDR3 nucleotides: TGTGCCAGCAGCCAACGGGGGACTAGCAATGGAGAGCAGTACTTC. It codes for CASSQRGTSNGEQYF.

The CDR3 spells CASGDRVQGTEAFF. The CDR3 coding sequence is TGTGCCAGCGGGGACAGGGTACAAGGCACTGAAGCTTTCTTT. This chain connects TRBV28 to TRBJ1-1; 9 nucleotides line up with TRBD1. J was trimmed by 4 bases and V by 8 bases; bases with no gene match: 8. Germline lookup yields CDR1 MDHEN and CDR2 SYDVKM. This CDR3 has 14 residues.

The chain links TRBV5-5 to TRBJ1-6, with TRBD1 identical over 8 bases. The CDR3 runs to 14 residues. The junction had 11 bases not matched to a gene; V was cut back by 3 bases and J by 15 bases. Germline CDR1 SGHKS, CDR2 YYEKEE (reference sequence). The CDR3 sequence is CASSYGTGDRILHF. CDR3 DNA: TGTGCCAGCAGCTATGGGACAGGCGATAGGATCCTCCACTTT.

This chain joins TRBV10-3 and TRBJ2-7, with D unresolved. CDR1 and CDR2 (germline): ENHRY, SYGVKD. Trimming removed 5 bases at V and 2 bases at J, with 13 bases between. CDR3 size: 14 residues. For the CDR3, the DNA is TGTGCCATCAGTCTCACAGCTGAGACCTACGAGCAGTACTTC. Amino acid sequence: CAISLTAETYEQYF.

Only a few counts were recorded for this clone. The rearrangement uses TRBV5-1 and TRBJ2-4; D is possibly TRBD2 (6 bases). Germline CDR1 SGHRS, CDR2 YFSETQ. CDR3 size: 14 residues. The V end lost 4 bases, the J end lost 5 bases, and 13 bases lay between the germline ends. CDR3 region: CASSVTSSQNIQYF. The CDR3, as DNA: TGCGCCAGCAGCGTCACTAGCAGCCAAAACATTCAGTACTTC.

This chain uses TRBV5-1 with TRBJ2-6, with a possible D match to TRBD2 (5 bases). Germline lookup yields CDR1 SGHRS and CDR2 YFSETQ. The CDR3 spans 18 residues. V gave up 6 bases and J gave up 0 bases, with 19 bases separating them. CDR3 in amino acids: CASTLIGSSRSGANVLTF. CDR3 sequence (DNA): TGCGCCAGCACTCTCATTGGGAGCAGCCGCTCTGGGGCCAACGTCCTGACTTTC.

This clone was observed a handful of times. The rearrangement links TRBV28 to TRBJ2-7, with unresolved D. The CDR3 has 14 residues. Germline V gives CDR1 MDHEN, CDR2 SYDVKM. With 1 base removed from V and 3 bases from J, the gap between germline ends came to 10 bases. CDR3 nucleotide sequence: TGTGCCAGCAGTTTATCTAGGAACGACTACGAGCAGTACTTC. Protein: CASSLSRNDYEQYF.

The chain joins TRBV5-4 to TRBJ2-5, with 9 nucleotides matching TRBD1. J lost 4 bases, V lost 3 bases, and 10 bases had no gene match. Germline-derived CDR1 and CDR2 are SGHNT and YYREEE (reference sequence). This CDR3 has 16 amino acids. The CDR3 spells CASSSSPGQGSETQYF. Here the CDR3 DNA reads TGTGCCAGCAGCTCATCCCCGGGACAGGGATCAGAGACCCAGTACTTC.

This clone was observed a few times. The rearrangement uses TRBV6-1 and TRBJ1-5, with 7 bases fitting TRBD1. Germline CDR1 reads MNHNS; CDR2 reads SASEGT. The CDR3 has 15 residues. Unmatched junction bases numbered 8, after V lost 4 bases and J lost 5 bases. CDR3 nucleotide sequence: TGTGCCAGCAGTGGATCACAGGGGACCCATCAGCCCCAGCATTTT. It yields the protein CASSGSQGTHQPQHF.

Details on this clone: Relative to the germline gene, one junction end is altered; a read error may explain this. The chain couples TRBV7-9 to TRBJ2-7; D remains unclear. CDR3 size: 12 residues. Per the germline V gene, CDR1 is SEHNR and CDR2 is FQNEAQ (reference sequence). CDR3 loop: CSSSSLSYEQYF. The CDR3 coding sequence is TGTTCCAGCAGCTCCCTGTCCTACGAGCAGTACTTC.

This chain uses TRBV7-9 with TRBJ2-5; D is perhaps TRBD2 (5 bases). The J call may be wrong; the DNA end is better matched by TRBJ2-7. Germline-derived CDR1 and CDR2 are SEHNR and FQNEAQ (reference sequence). CDR3 length: 14 amino acids. CDR3 DNA sequence: TGTGCCAGCAGCTTGGCTCACCGGGACTACGAGCAGTACTTC. It specifies CASSLAHRDYEQYF.

This clone has only a few counts. This chain uses TRBV10-1 with TRBJ2-1, with 10 bases that match TRBD1. After removal of 10 bases from V and 14 bases from J, the junction contained 8 bases not matched to a gene. Germline V CDR1 and CDR2: WNHNN, SYGVQD (reference sequence). The CDR3 length is 11 residues. This CDR3 reads CATRIGQGEFF. The CDR3 DNA reads as TGCGCCACCCGGATCGGACAGGGGGAGTTCTTC.

This chain uses TRBV28 with TRBJ1-4, with D possibly TRBD1 on 6 matching bases. Germline V gene sequence: CDR1 MDHEN, CDR2 SYDVKM. Trimming cost V 10 bases and J 10 bases, with 19 bases left between them. The CDR3 covers 13 residues. CDR3 DNA: TGTGCCACCCTGACCAGGGAGGGGGGAAAACTGTTTTTT. It is translated as CATLTREGGKLFF.

This chain's CDR3 is CASSIQYSNQPQHF. CDR3 in DNA: TGTGCCAGTAGTATACAGTATAGCAATCAGCCCCAGCATTTT. The chain couples TRBV19 to TRBJ1-5, with no clear D. The CDR3 is 14 amino acids. CDR1 LNHDA and CDR2 SQIVND come from the germline V gene (reference sequence). V was trimmed by 2 bases and J by 0 bases, leaving 5 bases between them.

As for this clone: One end of the junction does not line up with germline, which may come from a read error. The chain links TRBV4-2 to TRBJ2-5; 8 bases line up with TRBD1. CDR1 and CDR2 from the germline V gene are LGHNA and YNFKEQ. This CDR3 is 15 amino acids long. CDR3 sequence (DNA): TGTGCCAGCAGCAAAGACGGACAGGGCCAAGAGACCCAGTACTTC. The encoded protein is CASSKDGQGQETQYF.